The 25 T cell receptor beta chains below all came from one sample that was sequenced in a study of CD8 T cells in ankylosing spondylitis. In TCRdb, the 5' RACE reads were re-called with MiXCR into one record per CDR3 protein. This table holds 180,000 or so distinct CDR3 sequences, 9.5% to 13% found once. Sample: blood, either unsorted or a sorted T cell fraction (not recorded which). These receptor sequences come from a male donor with ankylosing spondylitis or in good health (not recorded which).

This clonotype was seen at least ten times. The V call is TRBV4-3, the J call TRBJ2-7; TRBD1 agrees at 10 bases. The CDR3 has 15 amino acids. Germline V gene sequence: CDR1 LGHNA, CDR2 YSLEER. V dropped 0 bases and J dropped 3; count of bases not matched to a gene: 2. The CDR3 DNA is TGCGCCAGCAGCCAAGAGGGACAGGGGATCTACGAGCAGTACTTC. Translation gives CASSQEGQGIYEQYF.

This clonotype was observed a few times. The rearrangement joins TRBV6-1 to TRBJ2-2; a weak D match, TRBD1 (5 bases). Germline V lookup: CDR1 MNHNS, CDR2 SASEGT. CDR3 length: 16 amino acids. Trimming left V 4 bases short and J 3 bases short, with 15 bases between. The chain's CDR3 is CASSGAGSVDTGELFF. The CDR3 nucleotides read TGTGCCAGCAGTGGGGCAGGGTCGGTAGACACCGGGGAGCTGTTTTTT.

This clonotype has at least ten counts. The chain combines TRBV9 with TRBJ2-1; 7 bases are a match to TRBD2. Trimming cost V 0 bases and J 6 bases; bases outside gene matches: 3. The germline gives CDR1 SGDLS, CDR2 YYNGEE. The CDR3 is 14 amino acids. The CDR3 is CASSVAERGNEQFF. The CDR3 DNA reads as TGTGCCAGCAGCGTAGCAGAGCGGGGCAATGAGCAGTTCTTC.

There are a few counts of this clonotype. The chain joins TRBV5-1 to TRBJ2-5; D remains unclear. Germline V gene lookup returns CDR1 SGHRS and CDR2 YFSETQ. The CDR3 has 15 residues. Trimming stripped 0 bases from V and 1 base from J, with 10 bases between. CDR3 protein: CASSLGPGSQETQYF. The CDR3 DNA is TGCGCCAGCAGCTTGGGCCCAGGTTCCCAAGAGACCCAGTACTTC. Filled out from reference TRBV5-1 and TRBJ2-5, the complete variable domain reads KAGVTQTPRYLIKTRGQQVTLSCSPISGHRSVSWYQQTPGQGLQFLFEYFSETQRNKGNFPGRFSGRQFSNSRSEMNVSTLELGDSALYLCASSLGPGSQETQYFGPGTRLLVL.

This clonotype was picked up many times. The rearrangement links TRBV2 to TRBJ1-4; no clear D gene. Germline V gene sequence: CDR1 SNHLY, CDR2 FYNNEI. Trimming left V 7 bases short and J 4 bases short, with 13 bases between. This CDR3 comprises 14 residues. The CDR3 sequence: CASTPGAGNEKLFF. DNA for the CDR3: TGTGCCAGCACCCCCGGAGCGGGTAATGAAAAACTGTTTTTT. The variable domain in full, completed from reference TRBV2 and TRBJ1-4, reads EPEVTQTPSHQVTQMGQEVILRCVPISNHLYFYWYRQILGQKVEFLVSFYNNEISEKSEIFDDQFSVERPDGSNFTLKIRSTKLEDSAMYFCASTPGAGNEKLFFGSGTQLSVL.

The rearrangement joins TRBV7-8 to TRBJ2-2; the D gene could be TRBD1 or TRBD2 (5 bases each). Trimming cost V 3 bases and J 1 base, with 9 bases left between them. Germline lookup yields CDR1 SGHVS and CDR2 FQNEAQ. There are 15 residues in the CDR3. The CDR3 loop is CASSFGTQNTGELFF. The CDR3 DNA is TGTGCCAGCAGCTTCGGGACCCAGAACACCGGGGAGCTGTTTTTT.

The chain couples TRBV7-9 to TRBJ2-3; 9 nucleotides line up with TRBD1. CDR1 is SEHNR, CDR2 FQNEAQ, per germline (reference sequence). The CDR3 sequence is 15 residues long. V trimming: 5 bases; J trimming: 4 bases; junction bases outside the gene matches: 7. The CDR3 nucleotides are TGTGCCAGCAGCCCAAGGGACAGGGTAGCAGATACGCAGTATTTT. This gives the protein CASSPRDRVADTQYF.

This clonotype was detected ten times or more. This sequence joins TRBV7-6 and TRBJ2-7; maybe TRBD1 (6 bases). This CDR3 comprises 15 residues. Germline V gives CDR1 SGHVS, CDR2 FNYEAQ. Trimming removed 5 bases from V and 5 bases from J, with 19 bases in between. The CDR3, as DNA: TGTGCCAGCAGCATAGAGGACAGTGGGCCCGACGAGCAGTACTTC. This codes for CASSIEDSGPDEQYF.

This clonotype was counted at least ten times. V is TRBV5-1 and J is TRBJ1-4, with 9 bases identical to TRBD1. CDR3 size: 16 residues. Germline CDR1 SGHRS, CDR2 YFSETQ. Trimming cost V 2 bases and J 3 bases; bases outside gene matches: 5. CDR3 amino acids: CASSFGTGWPNEKLFF. The CDR3 DNA reads TGCGCCAGCAGCTTCGGGACAGGGTGGCCTAATGAAAAACTGTTTTTT. Full variable domain (remainder filled in from reference TRBV5-1 and TRBJ1-4): KAGVTQTPRYLIKTRGQQVTLSCSPISGHRSVSWYQQTPGQGLQFLFEYFSETQRNKGNFPGRFSGRQFSNSRSEMNVSTLELGDSALYLCASSFGTGWPNEKLFFGSGTQLSVL.

This clonotype was detected ten times or more. This sequence joins TRBV4-3 and TRBJ1-2, with 7 nucleotides matching TRBD1. The CDR3 contains 15 residues. Germline V CDR1 and CDR2: LGHNA, YSLEER. Trimming at V came to 0 bases and at J to 2 bases, leaving 3 bases not matched to a gene. CDR3 residues: CASSQDPTGNYGYTF. DNA of the CDR3: TGCGCCAGCAGCCAAGACCCGACAGGGAACTATGGCTACACCTTC.

About this clonotype: Relative to the germline gene, one junction end is altered; a read error may explain this. The chain recombines TRBV20-1 with TRBJ2-7; weak D call: TRBD2 (5 bases). Germline values: CDR1 DFQATT, CDR2 SNEGSKA (reference sequence). CDR3 size: 15 residues. Here the CDR3 DNA reads TGCAGTGCAAGACAAAGTAGCGAGGGCTCCTACGAGCGGTACTTC. Translation gives CSARQSSEGSYERYF.

At least ten counts were recorded for this clonotype. The chain is built from TRBV29-1 and TRBJ1-1, with D unresolved. This CDR3 is built from 14 residues. Deletions cut 7 bases from V and 7 bases from J, with 22 bases between. Germline CDR1 reads SQVTM; CDR2 reads ANQGSEA. CDR3 sequence: CSARLEPRSIEAFF. Written as DNA, the CDR3 is TGCAGCGCCCGCCTGGAACCTAGGTCAATTGAAGCTTTCTTT.

This clonotype occurred many times. The chain carries TRBV5-1 and TRBJ2-3; 11 bases align to TRBD2. Germline loops: CDR1 SGHRS, CDR2 YFSETQ. The CDR3 sequence is 15 residues long. V trimming: 4 bases; J trimming: 4 bases; junction bases outside the gene matches: 5. The CDR3 loop is CASSLTSGGSDTQYF. CDR3 sequence (DNA): TGCGCCAGCAGCCTCACTAGCGGGGGCTCAGATACGCAGTATTTT.

This clonotype occurred many times. The rearrangement links TRBV24-1 to TRBJ1-5, with D possibly being TRBD1 (5 bases). The V end lost 1 base, the J end lost 1 base, and 16 bases lay between the germline ends. Germline V lookup: CDR1 KGHDR, CDR2 SFDVKD. The CDR3 covers 18 residues. The CDR3 bases are TGTGCCACCAGTGATTTAGTTGTAGGGGCGGGAAGCAATCAGCCCCAGCATTTT. Translation gives CATSDLVVGAGSNQPQHF.

This clonotype was seen only once. It may be a read error: a sequence one base away is much more abundant. The CDR3 sequence: CASSSRQGGGRSTEALF. In nucleotides, the CDR3 is TGTGCCAGCAGTTCTCGACAGGGTGGTGGTCGAAGCACTGAAGCTCTCTTT. The chain recombines TRBV6-5 with TRBJ1-1; 7 bases line up with TRBD1. The CDR3 sequence is 17 residues long. Per the germline V gene, CDR1 is MNHEY and CDR2 is SVGAGI.

This clonotype was picked up many times. V is TRBV5-1 and J is TRBJ2-1; D possibly corresponds to TRBD2 (6 bases). Germline CDR1 and CDR2: SGHRS and YFSETQ. Trimming pared 0 bases from V and 2 bases from J, leaving 12 bases between. The CDR3 consists of 16 residues. The CDR3 loop reads CASSLGLVSTYNEQFF. As DNA, the CDR3 is TGCGCCAGCAGCTTGGGACTAGTGTCTACCTACAATGAGCAGTTCTTC. Full variable domain (outside the CDR3, taken from reference TRBV5-1 and TRBJ2-1): KAGVTQTPRYLIKTRGQQVTLSCSPISGHRSVSWYQQTPGQGLQFLFEYFSETQRNKGNFPGRFSGRQFSNSRSEMNVSTLELGDSALYLCASSLGLVSTYNEQFFGPGTRLTVL.

There are many counts of this clonotype. The rearrangement joins TRBV5-1 to TRBJ2-2; D is possibly TRBD2 (5 bases). Germline V lookup: CDR1 SGHRS, CDR2 YFSETQ. The CDR3 is 15 amino acids. The V gene lost 2 bases and the J gene lost 0 bases, with 8 bases spanning the gap. CDR3 in DNA: TGCGCCAGCAGCTTTACTAGTTCGAACACCGGGGAGCTGTTTTTT. Protein sequence: CASSFTSSNTGELFF.

This clonotype was picked up many times. The chain uses TRBV9 and TRBJ1-1; D ambiguous. Germline values: CDR1 SGDLS, CDR2 YYNGEE. The CDR3 loop spans 15 amino acids. Deletions cut 0 bases from V and 4 bases from J, with 13 bases between. CDR3 DNA sequence: TGTGCCAGCAGCGTAGGAGGTGGGAGCCGCACTGAAGCTTTCTTT. It codes for CASSVGGGSRTEAFF. Full variable domain (remainder filled in from reference TRBV9 and TRBJ1-1): DSGVTQTPKHLITATGQRVTLRCSPRSGDLSVYWYQQSLDQGLQFLIQYYNGEERAKGNILERFSAQQFPDLHSELNLSSLELGDSALYFCASSVGGGSRTEAFFGQGTRLTVV.

This chain links TRBV7-9 with TRBJ2-7; a possible D gene is TRBD1 (6 bases). The ends were cut back, 4 bases at V and 6 bases at J, with 10 bases in the middle. Germline loops: CDR1 SEHNR, CDR2 FQNEAQ (reference sequence). This CDR3 contains 12 residues. The CDR3: CASSSGQREQYF. The CDR3 nucleotides are TGTGCCAGCAGCTCAGGACAGCGCGAGCAGTACTTC.

The V gene is TRBV27, the J gene TRBJ2-3, with a possible D match to TRBD1 (5 bases). The CDR3 is made up of 15 amino acids. CDR1 and CDR2 from the germline V gene are MNHEY and SMNVEV (reference sequence). Trimming left V 3 bases short and J 0 bases short, with 10 bases between. The DNA of the CDR3 is TGTGCCAGCAGTTTTCGGCAGGGCAGCACAGATACGCAGTATTTT. Its translation is CASSFRQGSTDTQYF.

This clonotype was recorded many times. The genes are TRBV5-1 and TRBJ2-1, with 14 bases fitting TRBD2. CDR1 is SGHRS and CDR2 is YFSETQ in the germline V gene. There are 16 residues in the CDR3. Trimming took 4 bases from V and 5 from J; bases not matched to a gene: 5. In nucleotides, the CDR3 is TGCGCCAGCAGCCGCGGACTAGCGGGGGGAGACAATGAGCAGTTCTTC. As protein: CASSRGLAGGDNEQFF.

This chain joins TRBV7-2 and TRBJ2-1; 8 bases map to TRBD2. This CDR3 has 16 amino acids. The V and J ends lost 3 bases and 2 bases, in that order; junction bases with no gene match: 6. Germline V gene lookup returns CDR1 SGHTA and CDR2 FQGNSA. Here the CDR3 reads CASSFRGGLPYNEQFF. DNA of the CDR3: TGTGCCAGCAGCTTTCGCGGGGGGCTTCCCTACAATGAGCAGTTCTTC. The whole variable domain, filled in from reference TRBV7-2 and TRBJ2-1, reads GAGVSQSPSNKVTEKGKDVELRCDPISGHTALYWYRQSLGQGLEFLIYFQGNSAPDKSGLPSDRFSAERTGGSVSTLTIQRTQQEDSAVYLCASSFRGGLPYNEQFFGPGTRLTVL.

In its sample, this clonotype was seen a few times. This chain uses TRBV7-2 with TRBJ2-3, with D perhaps TRBD2 (7 bases). The CDR3 runs to 15 residues. V lost 5 bases and J lost 5, with 17 bases in between. Germline V gene sequence: CDR1 SGHTA, CDR2 FQGNSA. CDR3 region: CASSRRGGPGDTQYF. The CDR3 DNA sequence: TGTGCCAGCAGCCGGAGGGGGGGGCCAGGAGATACGCAGTATTTT. The full variable domain, rest sourced from reference TRBV7-2 and TRBJ2-3, is GAGVSQSPSNKVTEKGKDVELRCDPISGHTALYWYRQSLGQGLEFLIYFQGNSAPDKSGLPSDRFSAERTGGSVSTLTIQRTQQEDSAVYLCASSRRGGPGDTQYFGPGTRLTVL.

On this clonotype itself: The junction differs from germline at one of its ends, possibly a read error. This sequence joins TRBV5-1 and TRBJ1-1; no firm D call. This CDR3 region has 19 residues. The germline V gene encodes CDR1 SGHRS and CDR2 YFSETQ. The CDR3 loop reads CASSLGETSIGLGNTGAFF. The CDR3 region has the DNA TGCGCCAGCAGCTTGGGAGAAACTTCGATAGGGCTGGGGAACACTGGAGCTTTCTTT.

This sequence joins TRBV5-1 and TRBJ2-1; D might be TRBD1 (6 bases). CDR1 and CDR2 from the germline V gene are SGHRS and YFSETQ. The CDR3 length is 15 residues. Trimming took off 0 bases at V and 3 bases at J, with 10 bases between the two ends. The CDR3 loop is CASSLARTVYNEQFF. CDR3 bases: TGCGCCAGCAGCTTGGCCCGGACAGTCTACAATGAGCAGTTCTTC.